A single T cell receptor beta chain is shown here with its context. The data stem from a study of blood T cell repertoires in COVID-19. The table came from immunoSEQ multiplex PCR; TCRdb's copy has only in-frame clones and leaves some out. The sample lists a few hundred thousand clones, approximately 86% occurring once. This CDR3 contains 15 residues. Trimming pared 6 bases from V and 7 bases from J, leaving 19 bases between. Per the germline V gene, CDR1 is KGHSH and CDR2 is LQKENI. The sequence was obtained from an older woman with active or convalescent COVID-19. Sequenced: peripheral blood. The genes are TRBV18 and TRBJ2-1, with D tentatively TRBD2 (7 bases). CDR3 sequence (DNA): TGTGCCAGCTCCCAGATAGGGGGGGGGCAAAATGAGCAGTTCTTC. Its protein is CASSQIGGGQNEQFF.